This TCR beta chain originates from a study of cytomegalovirus exposure and HLA in healthy donors. Primers: 60 Vbeta forward and 13 Jbeta reverse. Data came from immunoSEQ multiplex PCR; TCRdb stores just in-frame clones and leaves some out. The data contain more than 110,000 clones, more than 70% of them seen just once; the ten biggest clones take up under 5.5%. This TCR was sampled from a woman between 45 and 65 years old in good health and CMV-seronegative. Source material: PBMCs.

The CDR3: CASSPEVVFQPQHF. DNA for the CDR3: TGCGCCAGCAGCCCGGAGGTAGTTTTTCAGCCCCAGCATTTT. The chain carries TRBV4-3 and TRBJ1-5; D ambiguous. The V gene lost 4 bases and the J gene lost 6 bases, with 13 bases spanning the gap. Germline V gives CDR1 LGHNA, CDR2 YSLEER. CDR3 size: 14 residues.